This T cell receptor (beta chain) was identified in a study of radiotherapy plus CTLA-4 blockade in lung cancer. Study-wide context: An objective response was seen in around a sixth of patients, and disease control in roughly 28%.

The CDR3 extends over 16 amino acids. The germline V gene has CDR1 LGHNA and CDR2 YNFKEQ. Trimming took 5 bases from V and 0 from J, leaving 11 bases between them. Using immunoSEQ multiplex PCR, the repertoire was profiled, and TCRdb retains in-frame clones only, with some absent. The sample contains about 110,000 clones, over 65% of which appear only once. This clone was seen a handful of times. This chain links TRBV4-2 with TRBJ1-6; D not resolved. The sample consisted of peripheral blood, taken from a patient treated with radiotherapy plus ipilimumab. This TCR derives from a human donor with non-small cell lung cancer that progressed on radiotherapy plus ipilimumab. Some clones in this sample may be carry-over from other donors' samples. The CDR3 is CASSVARSSYNSPLHF. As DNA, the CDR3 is TGTGCCAGCAGCGTAGCCCGGAGCTCCTATAATTCACCCCTCCACTTT.